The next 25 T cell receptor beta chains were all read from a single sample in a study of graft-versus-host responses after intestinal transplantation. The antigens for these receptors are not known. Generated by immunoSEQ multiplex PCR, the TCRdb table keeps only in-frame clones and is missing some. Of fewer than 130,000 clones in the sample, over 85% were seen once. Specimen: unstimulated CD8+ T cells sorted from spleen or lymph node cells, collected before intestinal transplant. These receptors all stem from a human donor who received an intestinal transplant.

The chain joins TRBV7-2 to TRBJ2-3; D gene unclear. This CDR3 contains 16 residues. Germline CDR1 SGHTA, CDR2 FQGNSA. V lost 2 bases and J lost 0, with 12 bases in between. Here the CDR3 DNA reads TGTGCCAGCAGCTTAAATGGCGGTGCTAGCACAGATACGCAGTATTTT. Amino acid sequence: CASSLNGGASTDTQYF.

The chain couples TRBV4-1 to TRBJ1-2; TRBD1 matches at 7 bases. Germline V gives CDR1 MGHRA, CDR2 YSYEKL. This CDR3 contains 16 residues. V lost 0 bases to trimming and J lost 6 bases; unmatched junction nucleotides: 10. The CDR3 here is CASSQDRFGQVDGYTF. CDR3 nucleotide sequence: TGCGCCAGCAGCCAAGATCGTTTTGGACAGGTGGATGGCTACACCTTC.

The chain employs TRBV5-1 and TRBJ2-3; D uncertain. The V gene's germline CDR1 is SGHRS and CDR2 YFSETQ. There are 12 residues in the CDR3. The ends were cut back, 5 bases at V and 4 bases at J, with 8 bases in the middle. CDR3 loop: CASSFDADTQYF. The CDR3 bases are TGCGCCAGCAGTTTTGACGCAGATACGCAGTATTTT.

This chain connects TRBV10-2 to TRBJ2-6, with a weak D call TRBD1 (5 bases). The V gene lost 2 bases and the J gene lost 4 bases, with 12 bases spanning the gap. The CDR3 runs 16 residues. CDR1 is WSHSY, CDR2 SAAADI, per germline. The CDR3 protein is CASSERVRAGANVLTF. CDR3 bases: TGCGCCAGCAGTGAGAGGGTCAGGGCCGGGGCCAACGTCCTGACTTTC.

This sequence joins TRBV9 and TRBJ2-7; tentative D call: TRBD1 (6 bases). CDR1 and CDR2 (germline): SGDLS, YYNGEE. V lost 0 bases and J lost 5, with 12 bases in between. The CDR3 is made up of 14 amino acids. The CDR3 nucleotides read TGTGCCAGCAGCGTAGACGGGGCAGGGGACGAGCAGTACTTC. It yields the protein CASSVDGAGDEQYF.

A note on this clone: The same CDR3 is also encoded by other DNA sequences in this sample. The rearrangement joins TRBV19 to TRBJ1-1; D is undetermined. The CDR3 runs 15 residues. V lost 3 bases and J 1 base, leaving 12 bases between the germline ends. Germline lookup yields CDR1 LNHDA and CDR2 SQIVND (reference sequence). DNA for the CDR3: TGTGCCAGTAGTATTGACGGACTGACGAACACTGAAGCTTTCTTT. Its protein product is CASSIDGLTNTEAFF.

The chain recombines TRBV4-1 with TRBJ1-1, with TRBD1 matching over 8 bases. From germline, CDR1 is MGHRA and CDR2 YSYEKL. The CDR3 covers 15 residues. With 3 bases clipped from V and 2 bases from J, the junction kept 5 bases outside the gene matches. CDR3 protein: CASSHDGQGNTEAFF. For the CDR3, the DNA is TGCGCCAGCAGCCATGACGGACAGGGTAACACTGAAGCTTTCTTT.

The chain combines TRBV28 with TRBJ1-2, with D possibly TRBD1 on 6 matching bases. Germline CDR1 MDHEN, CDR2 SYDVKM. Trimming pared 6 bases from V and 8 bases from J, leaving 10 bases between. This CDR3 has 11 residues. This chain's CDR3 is CASRAGEGYTF. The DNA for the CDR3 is TGTGCCAGCAGGGCAGGGGAGGGCTACACCTTC.

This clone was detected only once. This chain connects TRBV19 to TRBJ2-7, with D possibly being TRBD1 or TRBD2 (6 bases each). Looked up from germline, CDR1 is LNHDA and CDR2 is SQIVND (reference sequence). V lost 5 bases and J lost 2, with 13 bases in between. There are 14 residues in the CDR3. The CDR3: CASSGGSGAYEQYF. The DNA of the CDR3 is TGTGCCAGTAGTGGGGGCTCGGGGGCCTACGAGCAGTACTTC.

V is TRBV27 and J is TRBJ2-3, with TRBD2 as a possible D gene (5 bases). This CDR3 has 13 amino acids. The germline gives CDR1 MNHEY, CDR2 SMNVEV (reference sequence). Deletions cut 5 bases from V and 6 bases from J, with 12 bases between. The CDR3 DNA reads TGTGCCAGCAGTCCGAGGGCCGGGGATACGCAGTATTTT. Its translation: CASSPRAGDTQYF.

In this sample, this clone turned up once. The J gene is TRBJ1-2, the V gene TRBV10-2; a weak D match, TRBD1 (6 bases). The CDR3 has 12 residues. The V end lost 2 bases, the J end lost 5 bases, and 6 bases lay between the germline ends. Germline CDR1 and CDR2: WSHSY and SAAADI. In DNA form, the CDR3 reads TGCGCCAGCAGTGAGACAGGGTATGGCTACACCTTC. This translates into CASSETGYGYTF.

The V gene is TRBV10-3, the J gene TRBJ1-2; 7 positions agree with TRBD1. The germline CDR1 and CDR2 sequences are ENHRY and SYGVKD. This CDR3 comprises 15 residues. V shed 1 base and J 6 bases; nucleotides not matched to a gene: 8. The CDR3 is CAISEYLDREDGYTF. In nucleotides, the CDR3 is TGTGCCATCAGTGAGTACCTTGACAGGGAGGATGGCTACACCTTC.

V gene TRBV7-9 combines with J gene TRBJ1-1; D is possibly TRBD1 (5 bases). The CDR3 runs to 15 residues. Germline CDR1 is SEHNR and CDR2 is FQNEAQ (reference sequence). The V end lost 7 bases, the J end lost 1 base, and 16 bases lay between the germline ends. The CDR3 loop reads CASNLRGGQNTEAFF. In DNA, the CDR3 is TGTGCCAGCAATCTCCGGGGCGGACAGAACACTGAAGCTTTCTTT.

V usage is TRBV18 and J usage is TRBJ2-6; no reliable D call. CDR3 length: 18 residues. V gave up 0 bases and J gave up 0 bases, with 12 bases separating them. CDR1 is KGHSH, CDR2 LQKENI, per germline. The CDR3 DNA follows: TGTGCCAGCTCACCACCGGTGCCCGAGGCCTCTGGGGCCAACGTCCTGACTTTC. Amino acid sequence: CASSPPVPEASGANVLTF.

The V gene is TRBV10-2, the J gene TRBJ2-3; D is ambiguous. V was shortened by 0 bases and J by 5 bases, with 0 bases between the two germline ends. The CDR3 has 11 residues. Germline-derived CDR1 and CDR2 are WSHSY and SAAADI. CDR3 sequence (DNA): TGCGCCAGCAGTGAGTCAGATACGCAGTATTTT. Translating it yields CASSESDTQYF.

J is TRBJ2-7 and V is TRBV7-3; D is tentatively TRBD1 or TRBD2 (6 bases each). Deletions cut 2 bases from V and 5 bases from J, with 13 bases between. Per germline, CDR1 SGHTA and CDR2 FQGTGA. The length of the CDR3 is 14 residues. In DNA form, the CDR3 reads TGTGCCAGCAGCTTATTGGGGGGCCTCAACGAGCAGTACTTC. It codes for CASSLLGGLNEQYF. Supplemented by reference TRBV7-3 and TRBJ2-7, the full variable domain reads GAGVSQTPSNKVTEKGKYVELRCDPISGHTALYWYRQSLGQGPEFLIYFQGTGAADDSGLPNDRFFAVRPEGSVSTLKIQRTERGDSAVYLCASSLLGGLNEQYFGPGTRLTVT.

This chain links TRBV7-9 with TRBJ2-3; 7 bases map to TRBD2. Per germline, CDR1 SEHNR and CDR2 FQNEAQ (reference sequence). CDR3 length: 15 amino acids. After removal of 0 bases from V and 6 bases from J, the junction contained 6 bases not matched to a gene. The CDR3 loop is CASSLAGGPGDTQYF. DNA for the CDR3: TGTGCCAGCAGCTTAGCGGGAGGGCCGGGTGATACGCAGTATTTT.

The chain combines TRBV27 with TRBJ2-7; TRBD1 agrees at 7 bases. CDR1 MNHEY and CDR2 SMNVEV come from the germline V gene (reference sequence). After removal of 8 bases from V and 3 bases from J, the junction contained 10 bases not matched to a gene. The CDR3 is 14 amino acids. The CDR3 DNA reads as TGTGCCAGCCAAGACAGGGCCTCTGGCTACGAGCAGTACTTC. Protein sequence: CASQDRASGYEQYF.

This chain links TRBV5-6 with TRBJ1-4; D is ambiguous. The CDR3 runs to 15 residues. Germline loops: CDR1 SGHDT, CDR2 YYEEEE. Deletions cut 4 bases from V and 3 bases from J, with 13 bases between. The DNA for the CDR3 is TGTGCCAGCAGCGGACCGGACTACGCTAATGAAAAACTGTTTTTT. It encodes CASSGPDYANEKLFF.

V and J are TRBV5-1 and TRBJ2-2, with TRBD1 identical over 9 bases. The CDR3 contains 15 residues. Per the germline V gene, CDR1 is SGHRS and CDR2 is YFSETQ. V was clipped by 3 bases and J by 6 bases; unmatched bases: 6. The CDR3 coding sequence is TGCGCCAGCAGCTGGGACAGGGAGCGACCCGGGGAGCTGTTTTTT. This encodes CASSWDRERPGELFF. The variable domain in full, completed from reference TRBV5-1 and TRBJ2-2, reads KAGVTQTPRYLIKTRGQQVTLSCSPISGHRSVSWYQQTPGQGLQFLFEYFSETQRNKGNFPGRFSGRQFSNSRSEMNVSTLELGDSALYLCASSWDRERPGELFFGEGSRLTVL.

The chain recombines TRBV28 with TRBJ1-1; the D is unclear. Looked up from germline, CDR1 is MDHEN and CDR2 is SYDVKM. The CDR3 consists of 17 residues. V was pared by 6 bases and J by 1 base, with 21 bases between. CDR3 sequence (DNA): TGTGCCAGCAGATCGACCCCCTGGTGGAAGCCGAACACTGAAGCTTTCTTT. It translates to CASRSTPWWKPNTEAFF.

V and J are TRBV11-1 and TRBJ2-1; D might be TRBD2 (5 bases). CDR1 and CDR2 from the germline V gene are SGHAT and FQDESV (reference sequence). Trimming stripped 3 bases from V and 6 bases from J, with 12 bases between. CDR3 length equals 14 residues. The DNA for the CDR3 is TGTGCCAGCAGCTTCGGGGTCCGACTCAATGAGCAGTTCTTC. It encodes CASSFGVRLNEQFF.

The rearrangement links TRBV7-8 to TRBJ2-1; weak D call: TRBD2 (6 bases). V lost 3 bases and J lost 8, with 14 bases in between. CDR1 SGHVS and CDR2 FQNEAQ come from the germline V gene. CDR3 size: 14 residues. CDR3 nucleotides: TGTGCCAGCAGCTTGGGACTCCGTAATGATGAGCAGTTCTTC. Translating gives CASSLGLRNDEQFF.

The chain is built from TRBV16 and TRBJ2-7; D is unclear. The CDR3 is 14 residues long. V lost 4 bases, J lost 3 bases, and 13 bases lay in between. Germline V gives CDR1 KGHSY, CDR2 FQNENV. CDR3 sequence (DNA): TGTGCCAGCAGCCCATACACGACTGGCTACGAGCAGTACTTC. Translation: CASSPYTTGYEQYF. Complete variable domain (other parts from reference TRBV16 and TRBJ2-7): GEEVAQTPKHLVRGEGQKAKLYCAPIKGHSYVFWYQQVLKNEFKFLISFQNENVFDETGMPKERFSAKCLPNSPCSLEIQATKLEDSAVYFCASSPYTTGYEQYFGPGTRLTVT.

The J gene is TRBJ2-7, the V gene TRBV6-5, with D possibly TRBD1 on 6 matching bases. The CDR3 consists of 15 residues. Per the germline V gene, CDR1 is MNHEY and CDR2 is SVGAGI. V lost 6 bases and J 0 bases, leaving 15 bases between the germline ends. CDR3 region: CASRLSEDSSYEQYF. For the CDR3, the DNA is TGTGCCAGCAGGCTTTCGGAGGACAGCTCCTACGAGCAGTACTTC.